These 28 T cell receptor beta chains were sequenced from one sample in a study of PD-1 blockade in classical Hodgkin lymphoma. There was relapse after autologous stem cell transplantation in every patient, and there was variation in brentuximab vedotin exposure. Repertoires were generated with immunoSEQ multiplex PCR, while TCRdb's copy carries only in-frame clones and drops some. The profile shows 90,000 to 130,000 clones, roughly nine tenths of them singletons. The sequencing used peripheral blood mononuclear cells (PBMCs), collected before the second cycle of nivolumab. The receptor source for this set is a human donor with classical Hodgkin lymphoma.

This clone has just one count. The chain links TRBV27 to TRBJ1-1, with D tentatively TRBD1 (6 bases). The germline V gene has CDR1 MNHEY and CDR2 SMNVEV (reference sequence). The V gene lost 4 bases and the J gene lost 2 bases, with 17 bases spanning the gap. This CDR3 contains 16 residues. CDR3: CASSWEPGTTNTEAFF. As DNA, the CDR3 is TGTGCCAGCAGTTGGGAACCCGGGACAACTAACACTGAAGCTTTCTTT.

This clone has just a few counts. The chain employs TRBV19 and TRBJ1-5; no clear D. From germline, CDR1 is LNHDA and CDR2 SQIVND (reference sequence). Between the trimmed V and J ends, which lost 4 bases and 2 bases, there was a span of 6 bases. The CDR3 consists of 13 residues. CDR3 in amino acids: CASSKAGNQPQHF. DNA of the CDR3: TGTGCCAGTAGTAAGGCGGGCAATCAGCCCCAGCATTTT.

CDR3 sequence reads: CASSLSRNTEAFF. The CDR3 DNA reads as TGCGCCAGCAGCTTGTCGCGAAACACTGAAGCTTTCTTT. J is TRBJ1-1 and V is TRBV5-1; unclear D gene. The CDR3 sequence is 13 residues long. Looked up from germline, CDR1 is SGHRS and CDR2 is YFSETQ. V was cut by 1 base and J by 2 bases, with 6 bases left in between.

CDR3 amino acids: CASATEVSSYEQYF. The CDR3 DNA follows: TGTGCCAGTGCGACGGAGGTCAGCTCCTACGAGCAGTACTTC. The chain combines TRBV19 with TRBJ2-7; the D gene is possibly TRBD2 (5 bases). Germline V gene sequence: CDR1 LNHDA, CDR2 SQIVND (reference sequence). The CDR3 runs 14 residues. Trimming took off 8 bases at V and 0 bases at J, with 14 bases between the two ends.

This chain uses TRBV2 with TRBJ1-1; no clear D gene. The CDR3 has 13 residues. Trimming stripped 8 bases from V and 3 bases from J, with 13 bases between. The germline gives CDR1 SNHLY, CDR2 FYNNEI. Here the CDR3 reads CASPSQVHTEAFF. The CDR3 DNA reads TGTGCCAGCCCGAGTCAGGTACACACTGAAGCTTTCTTT.

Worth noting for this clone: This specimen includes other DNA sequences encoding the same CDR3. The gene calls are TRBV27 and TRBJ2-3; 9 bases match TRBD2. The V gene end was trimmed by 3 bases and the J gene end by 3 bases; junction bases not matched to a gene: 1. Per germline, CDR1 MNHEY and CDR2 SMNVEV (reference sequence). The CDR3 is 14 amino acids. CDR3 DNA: TGTGCCAGCAGTTTTAGCGGGAGAACAGATACGCAGTATTTT. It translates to CASSFSGRTDTQYF.

In DNA, the CDR3 is TGTGCCAGCAGCTTGGGCGCAGAGATCTATGGCTACACCTTC. It specifies CASSLGAEIYGYTF. The chain has TRBV5-5 and TRBJ1-2; D unclear. Looked up from germline, CDR1 is SGHKS and CDR2 is YYEKEE (reference sequence). Trimming removed 0 bases from V and 4 bases from J, with 10 bases in between. The CDR3 covers 14 residues.

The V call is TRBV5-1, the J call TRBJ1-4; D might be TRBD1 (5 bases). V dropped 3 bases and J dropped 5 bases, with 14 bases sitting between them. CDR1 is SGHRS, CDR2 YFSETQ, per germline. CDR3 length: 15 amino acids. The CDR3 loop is CASSSQGNKNEKLFF. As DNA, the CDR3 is TGCGCCAGCAGCTCCCAGGGCAACAAGAATGAAAAACTGTTTTTT.

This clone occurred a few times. The CDR3 reads CASSIGGQVSTGELFF. The CDR3 bases are TGTGCCAGTAGTATAGGGGGACAGGTTTCCACCGGGGAGCTGTTTTTT. V is TRBV19 and J is TRBJ2-2; 8 bases are shared with TRBD1. CDR1 is LNHDA, CDR2 SQIVND, per germline (reference sequence). The CDR3 extends over 16 amino acids. V lost 1 base to trimming and J lost 4 bases; unmatched junction nucleotides: 5.

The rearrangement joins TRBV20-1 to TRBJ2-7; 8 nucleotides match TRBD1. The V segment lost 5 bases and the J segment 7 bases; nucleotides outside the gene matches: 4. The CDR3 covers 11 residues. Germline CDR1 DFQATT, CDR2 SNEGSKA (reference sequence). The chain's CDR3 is CSAVQGGEQYF. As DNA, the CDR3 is TGCAGTGCTGTACAGGGGGGAGAGCAGTACTTC.

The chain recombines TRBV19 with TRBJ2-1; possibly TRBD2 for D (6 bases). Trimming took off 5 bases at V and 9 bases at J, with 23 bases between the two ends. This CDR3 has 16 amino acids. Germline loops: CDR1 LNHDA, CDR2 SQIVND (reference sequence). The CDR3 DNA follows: TGTGCCAGTAGTCTGACGGACTACCCCCTGGAGGGTGAGCAGTTCTTC. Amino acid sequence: CASSLTDYPLEGEQFF.

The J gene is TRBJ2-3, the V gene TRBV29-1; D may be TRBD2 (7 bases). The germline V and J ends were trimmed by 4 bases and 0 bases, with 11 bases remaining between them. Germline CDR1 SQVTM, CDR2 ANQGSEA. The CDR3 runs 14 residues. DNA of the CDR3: TGCAGCGTTGGGGAGGGGGGAAGCACAGATACGCAGTATTTT. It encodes CSVGEGGSTDTQYF.

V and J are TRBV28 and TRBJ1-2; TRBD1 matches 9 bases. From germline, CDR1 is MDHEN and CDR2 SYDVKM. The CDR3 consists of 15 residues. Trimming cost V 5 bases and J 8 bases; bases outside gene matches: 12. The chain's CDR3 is CASSPDPTGGGGYTF. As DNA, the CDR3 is TGTGCCAGCAGTCCTGATCCTACAGGGGGCGGGGGCTACACCTTC.

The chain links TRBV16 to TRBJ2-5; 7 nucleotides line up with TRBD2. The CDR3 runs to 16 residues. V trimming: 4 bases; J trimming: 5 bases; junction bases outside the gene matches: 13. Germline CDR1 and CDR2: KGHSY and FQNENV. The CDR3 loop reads CASSPGGVAARETQYF. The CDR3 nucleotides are TGTGCCAGCAGCCCGGGAGGTGTGGCAGCGCGGGAGACCCAGTACTTC. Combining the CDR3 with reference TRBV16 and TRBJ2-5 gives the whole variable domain GEEVAQTPKHLVRGEGQKAKLYCAPIKGHSYVFWYQQVLKNEFKFLISFQNENVFDETGMPKERFSAKCLPNSPCSLEIQATKLEDSAVYFCASSPGGVAARETQYFGPGTRLLVL.

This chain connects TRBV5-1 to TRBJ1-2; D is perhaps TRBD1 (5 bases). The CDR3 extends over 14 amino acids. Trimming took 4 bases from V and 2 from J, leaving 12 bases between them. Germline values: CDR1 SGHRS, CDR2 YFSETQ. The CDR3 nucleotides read TGCGCCAGCAGCCTGTTCGACAGAAACTATGGCTACACCTTC. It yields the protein CASSLFDRNYGYTF.

The CDR3 loop is CASSLGTLMNTEAFF. The CDR3 DNA is TGCGCCAGCAGCTTGGGGACTCTCATGAACACTGAAGCTTTCTTT. This chain joins TRBV5-1 and TRBJ1-1; D gene unclear. This CDR3 comprises 15 residues. Germline CDR1 reads SGHRS; CDR2 reads YFSETQ. The germline V and J ends were trimmed by 0 bases and 0 bases, with 9 bases remaining between them.

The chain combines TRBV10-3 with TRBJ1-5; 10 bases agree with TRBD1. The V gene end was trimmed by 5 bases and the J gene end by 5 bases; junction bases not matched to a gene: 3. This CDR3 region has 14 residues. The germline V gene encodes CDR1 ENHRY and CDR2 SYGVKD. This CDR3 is CAISPGQGYQPQHF. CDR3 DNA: TGTGCCATCAGTCCGGGACAGGGGTATCAGCCCCAGCATTTT.

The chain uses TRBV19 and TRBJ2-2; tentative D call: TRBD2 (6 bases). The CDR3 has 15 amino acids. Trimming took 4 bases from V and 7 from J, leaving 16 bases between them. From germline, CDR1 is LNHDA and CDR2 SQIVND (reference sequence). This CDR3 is CASSNSGSPGGELFF. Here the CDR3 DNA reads TGTGCCAGTAGTAATAGCGGTAGCCCGGGCGGGGAGCTGTTTTTT.

In DNA, the CDR3 is TGTGCCAGCAGCCCCGAGGGGGTTCTCGGTCGGGACTACGAGCAGTACTTC. This encodes CASSPEGVLGRDYEQYF. The chain links TRBV5-5 to TRBJ2-7; D perhaps matches TRBD1 (6 bases). The CDR3 extends over 17 amino acids. V lost 4 bases and J lost 3, with 23 bases in between. Germline lookup yields CDR1 SGHKS and CDR2 YYEKEE (reference sequence).

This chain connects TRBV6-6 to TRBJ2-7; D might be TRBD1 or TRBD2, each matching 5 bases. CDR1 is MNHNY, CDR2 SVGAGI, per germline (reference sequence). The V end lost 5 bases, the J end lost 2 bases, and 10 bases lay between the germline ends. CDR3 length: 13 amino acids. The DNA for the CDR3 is TGTGCCAGCAGTGACAAGGGACCCTACGAGCAGTACTTC. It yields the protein CASSDKGPYEQYF.

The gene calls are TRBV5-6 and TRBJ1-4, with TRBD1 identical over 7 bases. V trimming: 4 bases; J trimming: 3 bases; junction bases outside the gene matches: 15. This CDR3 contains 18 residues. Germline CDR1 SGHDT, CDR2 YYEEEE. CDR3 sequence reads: CASSPPGQRFRANEKLFF. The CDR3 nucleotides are TGTGCCAGCAGCCCGCCGGGACAGCGTTTCCGGGCTAATGAAAAACTGTTTTTT.

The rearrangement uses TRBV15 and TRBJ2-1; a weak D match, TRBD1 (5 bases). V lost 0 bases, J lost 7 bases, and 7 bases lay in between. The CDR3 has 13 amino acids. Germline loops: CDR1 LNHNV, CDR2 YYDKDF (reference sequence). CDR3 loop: CATSRDKGNEQFF. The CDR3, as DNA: TGTGCCACCAGCAGAGATAAGGGGAATGAGCAGTTCTTC. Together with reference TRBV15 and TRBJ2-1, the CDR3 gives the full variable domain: DAMVIQNPRYQVTQFGKPVTLSCSQTLNHNVMYWYQQKSSQAPKLLFHYYDKDFNNEADTPDNFQSRRPNTSFCFLDIRSPGLGDTAMYLCATSRDKGNEQFFGPGTRLTVL.

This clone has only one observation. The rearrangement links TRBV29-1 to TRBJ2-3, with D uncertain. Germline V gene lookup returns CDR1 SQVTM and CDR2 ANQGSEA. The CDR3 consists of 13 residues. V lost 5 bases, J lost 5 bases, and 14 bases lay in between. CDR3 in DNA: TGCAGCGTTTTCGCTCCACGTGTAGATACGCAGTATTTT. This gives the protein CSVFAPRVDTQYF.

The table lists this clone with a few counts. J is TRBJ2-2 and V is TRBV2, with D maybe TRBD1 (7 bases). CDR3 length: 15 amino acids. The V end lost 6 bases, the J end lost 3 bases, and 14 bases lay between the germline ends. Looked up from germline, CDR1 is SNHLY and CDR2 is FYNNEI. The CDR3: CASSGGGMDTGELFF. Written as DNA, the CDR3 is TGTGCCAGCAGCGGAGGGGGCATGGACACCGGGGAGCTGTTTTTT. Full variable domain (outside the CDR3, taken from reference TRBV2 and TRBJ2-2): EPEVTQTPSHQVTQMGQEVILRCVPISNHLYFYWYRQILGQKVEFLVSFYNNEISEKSEIFDDQFSVERPDGSNFTLKIRSTKLEDSAMYFCASSGGGMDTGELFFGEGSRLTVL.

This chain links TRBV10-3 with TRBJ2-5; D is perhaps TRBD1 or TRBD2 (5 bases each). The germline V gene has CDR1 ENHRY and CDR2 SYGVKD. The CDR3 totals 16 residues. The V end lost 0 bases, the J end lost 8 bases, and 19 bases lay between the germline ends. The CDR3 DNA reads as TGTGCCATCAGTGAGTCGGACGGAACCGGTCGGGACACCCAGTACTTC. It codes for CAISESDGTGRDTQYF.

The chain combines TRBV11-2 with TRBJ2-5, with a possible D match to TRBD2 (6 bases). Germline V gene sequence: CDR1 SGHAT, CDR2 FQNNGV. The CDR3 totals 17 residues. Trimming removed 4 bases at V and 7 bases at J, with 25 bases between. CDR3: CASSSGGAVLTKGTQYF. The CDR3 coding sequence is TGTGCCAGCAGCTCCGGGGGAGCGGTTCTGACAAAGGGGACCCAGTACTTC.

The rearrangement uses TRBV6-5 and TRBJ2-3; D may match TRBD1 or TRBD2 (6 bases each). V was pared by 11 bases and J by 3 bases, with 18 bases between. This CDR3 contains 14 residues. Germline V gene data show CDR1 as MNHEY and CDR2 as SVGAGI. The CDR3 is CASRMGGRTDTQYF. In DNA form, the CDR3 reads TGTGCCTCACGTATGGGGGGCAGGACAGATACGCAGTATTTT.

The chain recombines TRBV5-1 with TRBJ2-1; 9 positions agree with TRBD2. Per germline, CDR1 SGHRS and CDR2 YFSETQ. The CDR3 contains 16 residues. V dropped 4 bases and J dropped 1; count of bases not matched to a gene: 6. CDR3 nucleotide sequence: TGCGCCAGCAGCACCGTTACTAGCGGGTCCTACAATGAGCAGTTCTTC. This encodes CASSTVTSGSYNEQFF.